These T cell receptor beta chains were read from a single sample in a study of blood T cell repertoires in COVID-19. The repertoire was sequenced with immunoSEQ multiplex PCR; TCRdb's copy has only in-frame clones and lacks some. The table has about 76,000 clones, around 83% seen once. Sequencing was carried out using peripheral blood. Receptors were obtained from a human donor in a cohort sampled during active COVID-19. CDR3s include the opening cysteine and the closing phenylalanine or tryptophan. D genes are given only for firm matches. Some rows mark clone size as missing; the rest say once, few, many or name a class of expanded clone.

>NA|TRBJ1-6|NA|TRBV4-1
CASSQERGLGSPLHF
TGCGCCAGCAGCCAAGAAAGGGGACTGGGTTCACCCCTCCACTTT
>TRBD1|TRBJ1-2|NA|TRBV19
CASSMGQGNGYTF
TGTGCCAGTAGTATGGGACAGGGTAACGGCTACACCTTC
>NA|TRBJ1-2|NA|TRBV19
CASSIGPRTVYGYTF
TGTGCCAGTAGTATAGGCCCGCGGACAGTCTATGGCTACACCTTC
>NA|TRBJ1-2|few|TRBV28
CASARNTNYGYTF
TGTGCCAGCGCGAGGAACACTAACTATGGCTACACCTTC
>NA|TRBJ1-5|NA|TRBV6-6
CASSYSGGGQPQHF
TGTGCCAGCAGTTACTCGGGCGGAGGGCAGCCCCAGCATTTT
>NA|TRBJ1-5|NA|TRBV28
CASSLRGGNQPQHF
TGTGCCAGCAGTTTACGGGGTGGCAATCAGCCCCAGCATTTT
>NA|TRBJ1-2|NA|TRBV5-4
CASRLRGGGDYGYTF
TGTGCCAGCAGGTTGAGGGGAGGTGGAGACTATGGCTACACCTTC
>NA|TRBJ1-1|NA|TRBV10-1
CASSEGGFERAFF
TGCGCCAGCAGTGAGGGAGGGTTCGAGCGGGCTTTCTTT
>NA|TRBJ1-1|NA|TRBV4-2
CASSQTGATEAFF
TGTGCCAGCAGCCAAACAGGTGCCACTGAAGCTTTCTTT
>NA|TRBJ2-7|NA|TRBV6-5
CASSYSMGGYEQYF
TGTGCCAGCAGTTACTCGATGGGGGGCTACGAGCAGTACTTC
>NA|TRBJ2-5|NA|TRBV7-9
CASLFGGAEETQYF
TGTGCCAGCCTTTTTGGAGGGGCGGAAGAGACCCAGTACTTC
>TRBD1|TRBJ1-5|NA|TRBV7-2
CASSLGQNSNQPQHF
TGTGCCAGCAGCTTGGGACAGAATAGCAATCAGCCCCAGCATTTT
>NA|TRBJ2-5|NA|TRBV5-1
CASSRAGRGAQETQYF
TGCGCCAGCAGCCGAGCAGGCAGGGGGGCCCAAGAGACCCAGTACTTC
>NA|TRBJ2-5|NA|TRBV7-3
CASSLLGGMGETQYF
TGTGCCAGCAGCTTACTCGGGGGAATGGGGGAGACCCAGTACTTC
>TRBD1|TRBJ1-3|NA|TRBV29-1
CSVERTGGESGNTIYF
TGCAGCGTTGAAAGAACAGGGGGCGAATCTGGAAACACCATATATTTT